The clone carrying this T cell receptor beta chain was recorded a few times. Its antigen is undetermined. TCRdb processed the 5' RACE reads anew with MiXCR; each CDR3 protein has one entry. The sample lists approximately 600,000 distinct CDR3 sequences, roughly 12% occurring once. This CDR3 is 15 amino acids long. With 2 bases clipped from V and 4 bases from J, the junction kept 8 bases outside the gene matches. Per germline, CDR1 MNHEY and CDR2 SVGAGI. This entry comes from a study of T cells after yellow fever vaccination. Findings of the study overall: A weaker but faster secondary response was observed, peaking on day 5 versus 15.

The clonotype originates from a young man who received the YFV17D yellow fever vaccine. The sample here was PBMCs, taken on the day of the yellow fever booster vaccination. This chain joins TRBV6-5 and TRBJ2-7; 7 bases fit TRBD1. CDR3 region: CASSYPTGSLYEQYF. The CDR3 region has the DNA TGTGCCAGCAGTTACCCGACAGGGAGTCTTTACGAGCAGTACTTC.